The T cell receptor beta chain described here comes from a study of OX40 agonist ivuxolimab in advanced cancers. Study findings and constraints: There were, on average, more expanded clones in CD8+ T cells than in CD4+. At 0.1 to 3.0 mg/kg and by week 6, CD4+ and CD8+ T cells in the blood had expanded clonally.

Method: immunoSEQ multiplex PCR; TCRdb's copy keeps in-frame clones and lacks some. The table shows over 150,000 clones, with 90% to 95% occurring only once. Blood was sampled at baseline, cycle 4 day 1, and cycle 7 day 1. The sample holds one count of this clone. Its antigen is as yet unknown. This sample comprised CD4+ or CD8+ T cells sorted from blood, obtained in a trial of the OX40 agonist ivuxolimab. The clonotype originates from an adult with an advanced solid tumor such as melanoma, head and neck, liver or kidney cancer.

In nucleotides, the CDR3 is TGTGCCAGCAGCATTCGACAGGGAAACACTGAAGCTTTCTTT. It is translated as CASSIRQGNTEAFF. This chain connects TRBV5-4 to TRBJ1-1, with 7 bases fitting TRBD1. J was trimmed by 2 bases and V by 4 bases; bases with no gene match: 5. This CDR3 is built from 14 residues. The germline gives CDR1 SGHNT, CDR2 YYREEE (reference sequence). The full variable domain, in which reference TRBV5-4 and TRBJ1-1 provide the parts outside the CDR3, is ETGVTQSPTHLIKTRGQQVTLRCSSQSGHNTVSWYQQALGQGPQFIFQYYREEENGRGNFPPRFSGLQFPNYSSELNVNALELDDSALYLCASSIRQGNTEAFFGQGTRLTVV.